These T cell receptor beta chains were read from a single sample in a study of T cell responses to AZD1222 COVID-19 vaccine. Method: immunoSEQ multiplex PCR; TCRdb's copy keeps in-frame clones and lacks some. The data show about 110,000 clones, less than 90% seen once. Sequencing was performed on peripheral blood, taken on day 0 of AZD1222 vaccination. Receptors originate from an adult in good health. Both conserved end residues are part of each CDR3. The listing skips clone size in some rows; elsewhere it reads once, few, many or a size class.

-,TRBV7-2,CASSFAGRNTGELFF
once,TRBV6-6,CASSYDNTGELFF
-,TRBV11-3,CASSRRVQGAPGGYNEQFF
-,TRBV18,CASLGRGAGYYGYTF
-,TRBV19,CASSTGGGNHEQYF
-,TRBV5-1,CASTTGGANTGELFF
few,TRBV19,CASSQGTESQPQHF
-,TRBV30,CAWSLPRGMNTEAFF
-,TRBV5-6,CASSTNDRGPNQPQHF
-,TRBV29-1,CSVEGAGVVGYTF
-,TRBV7-9,CASSPDGGNNQPQHF
-,TRBV7-9,CASSFSGSYEQYF
-,TRBV9,CASSVAGGTGGQDTQYF